Below are 20 T cell receptor beta chains sequenced from a single sample in a study of radiotherapy plus CTLA-4 blockade in lung cancer. The repertoire was sequenced with immunoSEQ multiplex PCR; TCRdb's copy has only in-frame clones and lacks some. The profile shows 60,000 to 75,000 clones, 60% to 80% of them singletons. This specimen consisted of peripheral blood, obtained from a patient treated with radiotherapy plus ipilimumab. These receptors came from a human donor with non-small cell lung cancer whose response to radiotherapy plus ipilimumab could not be evaluated. Some clones in this sample may be carry-over from other donors' samples.

The rearrangement uses TRBV7-8 and TRBJ2-7; 14 bases map to TRBD2. There are 18 residues in the CDR3. Per germline, CDR1 SGHVS and CDR2 FQNEAQ. The V segment lost 4 bases and the J segment 0 bases; nucleotides outside the gene matches: 8. CDR3: CASSSPWTSGGFSYEQYF. CDR3 coding DNA: TGTGCCAGCAGCTCCCCGTGGACTAGCGGGGGGTTCTCCTACGAGCAGTACTTC.

The chain is built from TRBV13 and TRBJ2-2; TRBD2 is a possible D gene (6 bases). Looked up from germline, CDR1 is PRHDT and CDR2 is FYEKMQ (reference sequence). The CDR3 is 18 amino acids. The V end lost 0 bases, the J end lost 4 bases, and 18 bases lay between the germline ends. CDR3 amino acids: CASSLGRIGGGSTGELFF. DNA for the CDR3: TGTGCCAGCAGCTTAGGCCGCATCGGGGGTGGGAGCACCGGGGAGCTGTTTTTT.

The rearrangement uses TRBV5-1 and TRBJ2-2, with D possibly TRBD2 on 5 matching bases. The CDR3 contains 13 residues. V lost 2 bases and J 6 bases, leaving 8 bases between the germline ends. CDR1 is SGHRS and CDR2 is YFSETQ in the germline V gene. The CDR3 is CASSFGGPGELFF. Written as DNA, the CDR3 is TGCGCCAGCAGCTTTGGAGGTCCCGGGGAGCTGTTTTTT.

This chain joins TRBV4-2 and TRBJ1-2; 7 bases line up with TRBD1. Germline lookup yields CDR1 LGHNA and CDR2 YNFKEQ. With V trimmed by 0 bases and J by 1 base, 5 bases remained unmatched. CDR3 length equals 16 residues. The CDR3 loop is CASSQDLGQLNYGYTF. DNA of the CDR3: TGTGCCAGCAGCCAAGATCTGGGACAGCTTAACTATGGCTACACCTTC.

The chain combines TRBV20-1 with TRBJ2-3, with D unresolved. The CDR3 has 11 residues. Germline V lookup: CDR1 DFQATT, CDR2 SNEGSKA (reference sequence). The V end lost 4 bases, the J end lost 4 bases, and 6 bases lay between the germline ends. In nucleotides, the CDR3 is TGCAGTGCTATTAAATCAGATACGCAGTATTTT. Protein: CSAIKSDTQYF.

V usage is TRBV2 and J usage is TRBJ2-7; 11 positions agree with TRBD1. This CDR3 has 14 amino acids. After removal of 5 bases from V and 9 bases from J, the junction contained 9 bases not matched to a gene. Germline V CDR1 and CDR2: SNHLY, FYNNEI. DNA for the CDR3: TGTGCCAGCAGTTTGAGGGACAGGGGGTCATTGCAGTACTTC. It codes for CASSLRDRGSLQYF.

J is TRBJ2-4 and V is TRBV4-2; D may be TRBD2 (6 bases). The germline CDR1 and CDR2 sequences are LGHNA and YNFKEQ. V dropped 0 bases and J dropped 0 bases, with 6 bases sitting between them. The CDR3 length is 15 residues. The CDR3 DNA sequence: TGTGCCAGCAGCCAAGAGGGGGGAGCCAAAAACATTCAGTACTTC. It codes for CASSQEGGAKNIQYF.

This rearrangement joins TRBV5-1 to TRBJ1-1; 8 bases match TRBD1. The ends lost 4 bases at V and 3 bases at J; junction bases unmatched: 11. This CDR3 has 16 residues. Germline V gene sequence: CDR1 SGHRS, CDR2 YFSETQ. CDR3 DNA sequence: TGCGCCAGCAGCCGACCTCCGGGACAGGAGCACACTGAAGCTTTCTTT. Its protein is CASSRPPGQEHTEAFF.

The chain recombines TRBV30 with TRBJ1-5, with 11 bases fitting TRBD1. Germline V CDR1 and CDR2: GTSNPN, SVGIG (reference sequence). The CDR3 contains 13 residues. V gave up 4 bases and J gave up 6 bases; unmatched junction bases: 2. The CDR3 reads CAWKGQGVQPQHF. CDR3 DNA: TGTGCCTGGAAGGGACAGGGGGTTCAGCCCCAGCATTTT.

This chain joins TRBV15 and TRBJ2-1; TRBD1 agrees at 11 bases. V was clipped by 0 bases and J by 6 bases; unmatched bases: 4. The CDR3 has 16 residues. Germline V CDR1 and CDR2: LNHNV, YYDKDF (reference sequence). In DNA form, the CDR3 reads TGTGCCACCAGCAGAGAGGGACAGGGGGTACCCAATGAGCAGTTCTTC. It yields the protein CATSREGQGVPNEQFF.

The chain has TRBV30 and TRBJ2-7; perhaps TRBD2 as D (5 bases). The CDR3 loop spans 13 amino acids. Between the trimmed V and J ends, which lost 1 base and 7 bases, there was a span of 14 bases. Germline V gene data show CDR1 as GTSNPN and CDR2 as SVGIG (reference sequence). DNA of the CDR3: TGTGCCTGGAGTGACTGGGCCCCGGGGGAGCAGTACTTC. This sequence encodes CAWSDWAPGEQYF.

V gene TRBV9 combines with J gene TRBJ2-1; 8 nucleotides agree with TRBD2. CDR1 SGDLS and CDR2 YYNGEE come from the germline V gene. The CDR3 runs to 16 residues. Germline trimming cut 3 bases from V and 6 bases from J; bases unmatched to any gene: 11. DNA for the CDR3: TGTGCCAGCAGCGCATGGGGCGGGGGGATAGGCAATGAGCAGTTCTTC. Translating gives CASSAWGGGIGNEQFF.

This clone was observed once. V usage is TRBV15 and J usage is TRBJ2-2; 7 nucleotides line up with TRBD2. This CDR3 spans 15 amino acids. J gave up 5 bases and V 5 bases, and 8 bases lay outside the gene matches. The germline V gene has CDR1 LNHNV and CDR2 YYDKDF (reference sequence). CDR3 bases: TGTGCCACCAGCTTGGCGGGGGTAAAAACCGGGGAGCTGTTTTTT. Protein: CATSLAGVKTGELFF.

The chain recombines TRBV5-1 with TRBJ1-1, with D possibly matching TRBD1 (6 bases). Germline V gene data show CDR1 as SGHRS and CDR2 as YFSETQ. Trimming took 0 bases from V and 1 from J, leaving 13 bases between them. CDR3 length: 16 amino acids. The CDR3 sequence: CASSLANTGRNTEAFF. CDR3 in DNA: TGCGCCAGCAGCTTGGCAAATACAGGGAGGAACACTGAAGCTTTCTTT.

V is TRBV27 and J is TRBJ1-5; no clear D gene. This CDR3 contains 14 residues. Trimming took 6 bases from V and 4 from J, leaving 13 bases between them. Germline-derived CDR1 and CDR2 are MNHEY and SMNVEV (reference sequence). In nucleotides, the CDR3 is TGTGCCAGCAGGGCCCTAGTCCGAAATCAGCCCCAGCATTTT. This sequence encodes CASRALVRNQPQHF.

Details on this clone: At one end the junction does not follow the germline gene, possibly because of a read error. The chain carries TRBV4-1 and TRBJ2-7; 7 bases map to TRBD1. Germline loops: CDR1 MGHRA, CDR2 YSYEKL. This CDR3 is built from 15 residues. DNA for the CDR3: TGCGCCAGCAGTCAAGGCCCCCAGGGGGTCTACGAGCAGTACTTC. Its translation: CASSQGPQGVYEQYF.

The rearrangement uses TRBV5-1 and TRBJ2-3; 8 bases map to TRBD2. There are 14 residues in the CDR3. Germline V gene lookup returns CDR1 SGHRS and CDR2 YFSETQ. Trimming took 7 bases from V and 1 from J; bases not matched to a gene: 5. CDR3 amino acids: CASALLAGTDTQYF. The CDR3 region has the DNA TGCGCCAGCGCGCTACTAGCGGGCACAGATACGCAGTATTTT.

The chain recombines TRBV6-1 with TRBJ2-7, with D perhaps matching TRBD1 (6 bases). The germline V gene encodes CDR1 MNHNS and CDR2 SASEGT. The CDR3 loop spans 15 amino acids. V dropped 1 base and J dropped 5 bases, with 15 bases sitting between them. CDR3: CASSEVRAGDHEQYF. CDR3 nucleotides: TGTGCCAGCAGTGAAGTAAGGGCAGGGGACCACGAGCAGTACTTC.

The J gene is TRBJ2-7, the V gene TRBV5-6; D is ambiguous. Germline values: CDR1 SGHDT, CDR2 YYEEEE. The V end was cut by 2 bases, the J end by 3 bases, with 6 bases between. This CDR3 is 12 amino acids long. In DNA form, the CDR3 reads TGTGCCAGCAGCTTTCAGGTCTACGAGCAGTACTTC. This translates into CASSFQVYEQYF.

This clone was picked up one time. The CDR3 bases are TGTGCCAGCAGCTTACCCCGACGGGTTAATTCACCCCTCCACTTT. It specifies CASSLPRRVNSPLHF. This chain joins TRBV11-2 and TRBJ1-6; no clear D gene. The CDR3 consists of 15 residues. CDR1 is SGHAT, CDR2 FQNNGV, per germline. Trimming left V 2 bases short and J 6 bases short, with 11 bases between.